One and the same sample provided the 8 T cell receptor beta chains below, sequenced in a study of T cell repertoires in cytomegalovirus infection. These TCRs are of unknown antigen specificity. TCRdb re-derived calls from the reads in MiXCR, one entry per CDR3 protein. Of under 450,000 distinct CDR3 sequences listed, about 35% are singletons. Material: cultured PBMCs, obtained from culture after CMV antigen stimulation. The origin of the receptors is a human donor in good health (CMV status not recorded). Some clones in this sample may be carry-over from other donors' samples.

This clonotype appeared once. This sequence joins TRBV7-8 and TRBJ2-1; D may match TRBD1 or TRBD2 (6 bases each). V was trimmed by 2 bases and J by 5 bases, leaving 13 bases between them. The CDR3 is made up of 15 amino acids. In germline, CDR1 is SGHVS, CDR2 FQNEAQ. Here the CDR3 DNA reads TGTGCCAGCAGCTTAACCCGGGGGACAAACAATGAGCAGTTCTTC. This translates into CASSLTRGTNNEQFF.

The chain links TRBV10-3 to TRBJ1-2; D ambiguous. This CDR3 has 15 amino acids. Between the trimmed V and J ends, which lost 4 bases and 4 bases, there was a span of 16 bases. Germline loops: CDR1 ENHRY, CDR2 SYGVKD. For the CDR3, the DNA is TGTGCCATCAGTGGATACAAGACACTGGGCTATGGCTACACCTTC. Protein: CAISGYKTLGYGYTF.

The chain recombines TRBV11-3 with TRBJ2-1, with D perhaps given as TRBD1 or TRBD2 (5 bases each). CDR1 is SGHNT and CDR2 is YENEEA in the germline V gene. V lost 11 bases to trimming and J lost 10 bases, with 21 bases between them. The CDR3 totals 13 residues. The CDR3 sequence is CASSRGPTLEQFF. The DNA for the CDR3 is TGTGCCTCTTCCCGGGGACCGACCCTGGAGCAGTTCTTC.

This clonotype was seen repeatedly, ten times or more. V usage is TRBV19 and J usage is TRBJ2-1; no definite D call. Germline values: CDR1 LNHDA, CDR2 SQIVND (reference sequence). V lost 6 bases to trimming and J lost 4 bases, with 16 bases between them. The CDR3 loop spans 15 amino acids. The CDR3 DNA reads as TGTGCCAGTAGCCCCCGTATGGGGTCATACAATGAGCAGTTCTTC. Protein: CASSPRMGSYNEQFF.

This clonotype has a handful of counts. The chain employs TRBV4-1 and TRBJ2-1; possible D gene TRBD2, 5 bases. Germline V gene sequence: CDR1 MGHRA, CDR2 YSYEKL. This CDR3 region has 15 residues. The V end lost 5 bases, the J end lost 8 bases, and 19 bases lay between the germline ends. CDR3 bases: TGCGCCAGCAGCTATCGACCCCCAAGCGGCGATGAGCAGTTCTTC. Translated, it gives CASSYRPPSGDEQFF.

The chain carries TRBV2 and TRBJ1-4, with TRBD1 matching over 7 bases. Per germline, CDR1 SNHLY and CDR2 FYNNEI. The CDR3 is 14 amino acids. The V and J ends lost 2 bases and 7 bases, in that order; junction bases with no gene match: 4. CDR3 coding DNA: TGTGCCAGCAGTGAAAGGCAGGGGGGTGAAAAACTGTTTTTT. Translating gives CASSERQGGEKLFF.

CDR3 DNA: TGTGCCAGCAGCCCCAGACGGAACTCTGGAAACACCATATATTTT. Translated: CASSPRRNSGNTIYF. This chain connects TRBV11-2 to TRBJ1-3, with D unclear. Trimming removed 5 bases from V and 0 bases from J, with 11 bases in between. Germline V gene data show CDR1 as SGHAT and CDR2 as FQNNGV. The CDR3 loop spans 15 amino acids.

This chain joins TRBV4-3 and TRBJ2-2, with D possibly TRBD2 on 6 matching bases. The CDR3 runs to 16 residues. Per the germline V gene, CDR1 is LGHNA and CDR2 is YSLEER. With 0 bases removed from V and 2 bases from J, the gap between germline ends came to 10 bases. This CDR3 is CASSQEGGYNTGELFF. The CDR3 DNA is TGCGCCAGCAGCCAAGAGGGAGGATATAACACCGGGGAGCTGTTTTTT.